This TCR beta chain is drawn from a study of tumour-infiltrating T cells in Burkitt lymphoma. Study summary: Productive clonality predicted overall and progression-free survival.

Assay: immunoSEQ multiplex PCR; the TCRdb copy retains only in-frame clones and omits some. Found here are 7,500 to 8,500 clones, roughly 73% of them singletons; the top ten hold roughly 40%. The sample comprised tumor tissue. This TCR was recovered from a human donor with diffuse large B-cell lymphoma.

CDR3 amino acids: CASSLVGYYGYTF. Written as DNA, the CDR3 is TGTGCCAGCAGCTTGGTAGGGTATTATGGCTACACCTTC. The chain couples TRBV5-4 to TRBJ1-2, with D uncertain. The CDR3 has 13 amino acids. Trimming took 0 bases from V and 5 from J, leaving 8 bases between them. The germline gives CDR1 SGHNT, CDR2 YYREEE (reference sequence).